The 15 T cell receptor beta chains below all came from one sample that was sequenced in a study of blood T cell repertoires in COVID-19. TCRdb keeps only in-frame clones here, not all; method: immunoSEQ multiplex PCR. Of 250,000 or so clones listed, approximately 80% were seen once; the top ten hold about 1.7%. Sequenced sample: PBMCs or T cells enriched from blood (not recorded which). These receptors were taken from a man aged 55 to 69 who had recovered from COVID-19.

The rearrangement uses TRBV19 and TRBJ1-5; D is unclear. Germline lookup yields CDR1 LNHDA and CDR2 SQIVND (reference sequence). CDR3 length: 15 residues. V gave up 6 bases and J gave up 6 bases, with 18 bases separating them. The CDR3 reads CASSLYSVVGQPQHF. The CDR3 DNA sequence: TGTGCCAGTAGCCTATACAGTGTTGTAGGTCAGCCCCAGCATTTT.

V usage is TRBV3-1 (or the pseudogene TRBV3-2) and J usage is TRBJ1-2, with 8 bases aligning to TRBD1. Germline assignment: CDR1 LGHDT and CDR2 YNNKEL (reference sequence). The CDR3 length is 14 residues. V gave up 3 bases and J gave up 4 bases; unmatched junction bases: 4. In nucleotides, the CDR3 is TGTGCCAGCAGCCAGGACAGGGAAGGCTATGGCTACACCTTC. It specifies CASSQDREGYGYTF.

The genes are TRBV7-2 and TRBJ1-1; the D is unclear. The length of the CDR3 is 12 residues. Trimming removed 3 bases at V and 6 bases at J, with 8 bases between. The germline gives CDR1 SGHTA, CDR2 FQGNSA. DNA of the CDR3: TGTGCCAGCAGCTTTTTTATCGCTGAAGCTTTCTTT. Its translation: CASSFFIAEAFF.

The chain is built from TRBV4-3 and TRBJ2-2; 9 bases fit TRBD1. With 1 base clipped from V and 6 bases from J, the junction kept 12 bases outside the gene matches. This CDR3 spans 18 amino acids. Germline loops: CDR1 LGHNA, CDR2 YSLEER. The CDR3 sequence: CASSQGDGTGRMAGELFF. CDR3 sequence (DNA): TGCGCCAGCAGCCAAGGAGACGGGACAGGGAGGATGGCCGGGGAGCTGTTTTTT.

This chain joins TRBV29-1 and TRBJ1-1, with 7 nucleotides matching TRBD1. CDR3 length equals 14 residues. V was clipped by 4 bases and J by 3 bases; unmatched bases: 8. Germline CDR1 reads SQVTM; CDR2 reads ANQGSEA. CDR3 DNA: TGCAGCGTTGCCCACAGGGGTGGGGACACTGAAGCTTTCTTT. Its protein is CSVAHRGGDTEAFF.

The CDR3 sequence: CASSQLSGGSEAFF. In DNA, the CDR3 is TGTGCCAGCAGCCAATTATCTGGGGGCTCTGAAGCTTTCTTT. The V and J genes are TRBV14 and TRBJ1-1, with D possibly TRBD1 on 6 matching bases. Trimming left V 2 bases short and J 6 bases short, with 13 bases between. The CDR3 has 14 residues. CDR1 SGHDN and CDR2 FVKESK come from the germline V gene.

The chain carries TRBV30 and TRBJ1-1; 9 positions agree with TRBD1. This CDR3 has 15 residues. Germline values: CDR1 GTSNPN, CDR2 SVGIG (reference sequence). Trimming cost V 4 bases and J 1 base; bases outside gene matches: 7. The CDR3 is CAWKRPGQGNTEAFF. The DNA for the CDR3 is TGTGCCTGGAAACGTCCGGGACAGGGGAACACTGAAGCTTTCTTT.

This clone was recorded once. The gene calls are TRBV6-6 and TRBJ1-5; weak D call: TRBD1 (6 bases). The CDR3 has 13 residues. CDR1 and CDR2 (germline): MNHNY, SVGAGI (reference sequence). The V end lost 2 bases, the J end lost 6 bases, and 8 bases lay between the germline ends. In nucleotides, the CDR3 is TGTGCCAGCAGTTACATACAGGGTCAGCCCCAGCATTTT. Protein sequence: CASSYIQGQPQHF.

In nucleotides, the CDR3 is TGTGCCAGCAGCCAAGTTAGCCACATGAACACTGAAGCTTTCTTT. This translates into CASSQVSHMNTEAFF. This chain joins TRBV3-1 (or the pseudogene TRBV3-2) and TRBJ1-1; D is unclear. Germline CDR1 reads LGHDT; CDR2 reads YNNKEL (reference sequence). The CDR3 is made up of 15 amino acids. Trimming left V 1 base short and J 0 bases short, with 9 bases between.

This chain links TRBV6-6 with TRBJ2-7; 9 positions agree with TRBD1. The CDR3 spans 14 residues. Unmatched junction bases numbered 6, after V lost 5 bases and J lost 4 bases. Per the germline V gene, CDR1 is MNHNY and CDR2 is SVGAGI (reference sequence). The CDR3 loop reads CASSATGQGYEQYF. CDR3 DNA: TGTGCCAGCAGTGCGACAGGACAGGGGTACGAGCAGTACTTC.

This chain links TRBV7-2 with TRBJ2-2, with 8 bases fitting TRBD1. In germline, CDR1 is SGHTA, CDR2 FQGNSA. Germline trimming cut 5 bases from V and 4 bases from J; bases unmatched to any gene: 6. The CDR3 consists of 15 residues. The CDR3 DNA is TGTGCCAGCAGCGAGACAGGGGTAGGCACCGGGGAGCTGTTTTTT. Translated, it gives CASSETGVGTGELFF.

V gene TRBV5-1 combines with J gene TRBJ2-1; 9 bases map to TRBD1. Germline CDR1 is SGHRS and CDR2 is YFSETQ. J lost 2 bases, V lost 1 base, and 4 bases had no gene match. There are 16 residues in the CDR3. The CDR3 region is CASSLHRQGAYNEQFF. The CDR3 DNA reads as TGCGCCAGCAGCTTGCACCGACAGGGGGCCTACAATGAGCAGTTCTTC. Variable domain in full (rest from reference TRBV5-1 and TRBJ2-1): KAGVTQTPRYLIKTRGQQVTLSCSPISGHRSVSWYQQTPGQGLQFLFEYFSETQRNKGNFPGRFSGRQFSNSRSEMNVSTLELGDSALYLCASSLHRQGAYNEQFFGPGTRLTVL.

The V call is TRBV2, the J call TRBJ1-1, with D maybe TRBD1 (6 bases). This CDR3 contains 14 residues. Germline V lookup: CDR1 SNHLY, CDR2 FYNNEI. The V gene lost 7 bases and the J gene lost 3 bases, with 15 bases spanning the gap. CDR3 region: CASTVGGPDTEAFF. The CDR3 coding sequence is TGTGCCAGCACGGTCGGGGGGCCGGACACTGAAGCTTTCTTT.

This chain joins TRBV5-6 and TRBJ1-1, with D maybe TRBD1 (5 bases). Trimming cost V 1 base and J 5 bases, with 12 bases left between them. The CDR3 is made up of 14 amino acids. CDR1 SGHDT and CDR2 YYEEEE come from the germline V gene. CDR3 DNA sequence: TGTGCCAGCAGCTTGCCTCCGGCAGGGACTGAAGCTTTCTTT. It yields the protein CASSLPPAGTEAFF.

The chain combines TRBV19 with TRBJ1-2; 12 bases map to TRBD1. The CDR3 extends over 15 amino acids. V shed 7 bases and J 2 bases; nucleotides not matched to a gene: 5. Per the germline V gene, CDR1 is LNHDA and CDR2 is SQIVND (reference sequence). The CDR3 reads CASKTGTGGNYGYTF. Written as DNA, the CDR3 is TGTGCCAGTAAGACCGGGACAGGGGGCAACTATGGCTACACCTTC.